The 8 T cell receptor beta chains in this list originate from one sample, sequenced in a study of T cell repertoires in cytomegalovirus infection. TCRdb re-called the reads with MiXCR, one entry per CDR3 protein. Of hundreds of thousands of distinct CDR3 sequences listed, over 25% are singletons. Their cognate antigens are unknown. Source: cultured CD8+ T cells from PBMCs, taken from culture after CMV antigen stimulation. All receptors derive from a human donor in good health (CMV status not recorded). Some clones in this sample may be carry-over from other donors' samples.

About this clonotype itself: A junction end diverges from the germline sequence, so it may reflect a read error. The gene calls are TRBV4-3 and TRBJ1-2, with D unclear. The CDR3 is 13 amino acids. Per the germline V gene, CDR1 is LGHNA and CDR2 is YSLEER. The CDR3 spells CVSSPRWGEGYTF. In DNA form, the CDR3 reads TGCGTCAGCAGCCCGAGATGGGGAGAGGGCTACACCTTC.

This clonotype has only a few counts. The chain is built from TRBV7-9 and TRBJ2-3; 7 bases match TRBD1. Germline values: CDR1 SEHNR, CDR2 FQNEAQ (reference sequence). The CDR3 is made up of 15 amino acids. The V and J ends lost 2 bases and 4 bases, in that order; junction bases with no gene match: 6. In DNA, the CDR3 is TGTGCCAGCAGCTTAACCTACAGGGGTTCAGATACGCAGTATTTT. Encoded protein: CASSLTYRGSDTQYF.

CDR3 loop: CASSLGRHTGELFF. CDR3 DNA sequence: TGTGCCAGCAGCTTAGGCCGACACACCGGGGAGCTGTTTTTT. The chain has TRBV13 and TRBJ2-2; no clear D. Between the trimmed V and J ends, which lost 0 bases and 3 bases, there was a span of 5 bases. Germline-derived CDR1 and CDR2 are PRHDT and FYEKMQ (reference sequence). The CDR3 runs 14 residues.

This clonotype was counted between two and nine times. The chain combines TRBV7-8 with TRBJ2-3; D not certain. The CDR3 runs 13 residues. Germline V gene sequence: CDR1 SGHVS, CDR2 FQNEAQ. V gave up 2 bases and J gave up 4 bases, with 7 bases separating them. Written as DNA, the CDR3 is TGTGCCAGCAGCTTAAATGAGCCAGATACGCAGTATTTT. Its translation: CASSLNEPDTQYF.

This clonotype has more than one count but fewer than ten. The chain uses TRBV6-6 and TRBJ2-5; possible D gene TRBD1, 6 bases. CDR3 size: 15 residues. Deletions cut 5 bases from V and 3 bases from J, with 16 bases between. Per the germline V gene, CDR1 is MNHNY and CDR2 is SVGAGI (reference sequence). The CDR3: CASSTRFKGEETQYF. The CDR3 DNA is TGTGCCAGCAGTACCCGCTTCAAGGGGGAAGAGACCCAGTACTTC.

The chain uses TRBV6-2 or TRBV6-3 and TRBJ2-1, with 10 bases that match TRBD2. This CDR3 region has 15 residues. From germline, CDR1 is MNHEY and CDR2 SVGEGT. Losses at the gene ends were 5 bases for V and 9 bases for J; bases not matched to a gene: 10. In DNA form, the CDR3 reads TGTGCCAGCAGTAAGAGCGGGGGGGCCGTGGGTGAGCAGTTCTTC. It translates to CASSKSGGAVGEQFF.

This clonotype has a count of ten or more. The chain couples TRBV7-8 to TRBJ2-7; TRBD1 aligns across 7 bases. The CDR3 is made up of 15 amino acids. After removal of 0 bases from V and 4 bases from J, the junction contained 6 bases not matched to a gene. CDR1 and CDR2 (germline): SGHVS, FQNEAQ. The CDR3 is CASSLAGTESYEQYF. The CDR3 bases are TGTGCCAGCAGCTTAGCCGGGACAGAGAGTTACGAGCAGTACTTC. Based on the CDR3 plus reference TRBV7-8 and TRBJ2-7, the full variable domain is GAGVSQSPRYKVAKRGQDVALRCDPISGHVSLFWYQQALGQGPEFLTYFQNEAQLDKSGLPSDRFFAERPEGSVSTLKIQRTQQEDSAVYLCASSLAGTESYEQYFGPGTRLTVT.

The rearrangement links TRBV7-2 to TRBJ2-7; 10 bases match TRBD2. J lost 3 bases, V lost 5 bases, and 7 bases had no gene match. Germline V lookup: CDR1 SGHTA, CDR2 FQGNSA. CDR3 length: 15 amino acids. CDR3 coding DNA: TGTGCCAGCAGCGACCCTAGCGGGGGCTACTACGAGCAGTACTTC. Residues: CASSDPSGGYYEQYF.